This T cell receptor (beta chain) was captured by sequencing in a study of beta chain features in type 1 diabetes. In the study overall: When patients were set against healthy donors, age, gender and cell yields were similar.

All of the isolated RNA was reverse transcribed, so expressed TCRB transcripts were sequenced. Using immunoSEQ multiplex PCR, the repertoire was profiled, and TCRdb retains in-frame clones only, with some absent. The sample shows 250,000 to 350,000 clones, over 14% of them seen only once. The CDR3 extends over 15 amino acids. From germline, CDR1 is MGHDK and CDR2 SYGVNS. In all sorted populations, purity surpassed 95%. The study's findings and limits: Amplification by PCR could prefer shorter templates, with the same effect in patients and controls. Among patients with Type 1 diabetes, TCRB CDR3s were moderately but significantly shorter in every one of the four CD4+ subsets. VDJ junctions sequenced from type 1 diabetes patients showed fewer insertions and more deletions.

Turning to this clone: Its matching antigen is unknown.

The J gene is TRBJ2-5, the V gene TRBV25-1; 9 nucleotides match TRBD1. The DNA end lines up better with TRBJ2-7; the J call may be wrong. This sequence was found in a man aged 18 to 29 with type 1 diabetes. Sequencing used naive CD4+ T cells from blood. CDR3 coding DNA: TGTGCCAGCAGTGTCTCCGGGACAGGGACCTACGAGCAGTACTTC. It yields the protein CASSVSGTGTYEQYF.